This T cell receptor (beta chain) was identified in a study of T cell repertoires in cytomegalovirus infection. For the study at large: Public signatures in TCR beta pointed to CMV infection and matching HLA type. Findings and caveats of the study: The response measured ex vivo was dominated by TCR beta clonotypes (HLA-C-restricted and CMV-specific). Accumulated public TCR beta family frequency recognized individuals carrying CMV together with the relevant HLA.

TCRdb itself ran the reads through MiXCR, one entry per CDR3 protein. Of around 320,000 distinct CDR3 sequences listed, around a tenth are singletons. This clonotype was found many times. The antigen is unknown. The V gene's germline CDR1 is SGHTA and CDR2 FQGNSA. The CDR3 length is 17 residues. The V segment lost 5 bases and the J segment 4 bases; nucleotides outside the gene matches: 14. This TCR was recovered from a human donor in good health (CMV status not recorded). Some clones in this sample may be carry-over from other donors' samples. Sequences were obtained from PBMCs. The chain links TRBV7-2 to TRBJ1-2, with TRBD1 matching 9 bases. CDR3 sequence reads: CASSRDRVVLLGYGYTF. The CDR3 DNA sequence: TGTGCCAGCAGCCGGGACAGGGTGGTCCTACTAGGCTATGGCTACACCTTC.